This T cell receptor beta chain was documented in a study of cytomegalovirus exposure and HLA in healthy donors. V was cut by 4 bases and J by 3 bases, with 16 bases left in between. The germline gives CDR1 LNHDA, CDR2 SQIVND (reference sequence). This CDR3 spans 16 amino acids. These donors were members of the approximately 120-subject validation cohort, a group separate from the roughly 670-subject first cohort. Sequencing was performed with immunoSEQ multiplex PCR; in TCRdb, only in-frame clones are kept and a portion is missing. This table has 150,000 to 200,000 clones, 75% to 90% appearing once. Study-wide results and limits: Reported performance of the classifier showed diagnosis of cytomegalovirus status with high specificity and sensitivity. Cytomegalovirus association was assigned to about 180 TCR beta chains. In the 120 or so validation repertoires, about 94% of cluster scores exceeded 0, per a later analysis.

Note on this clone: Antigen: not known.

The sample comprised PBMCs. The origin of this receptor is a woman aged 18-30 years in good health and CMV-seronegative. The gene calls are TRBV19 and TRBJ1-5; TRBD1 might be the D (5 bases). The CDR3 bases are TGTGCCAGTAGTAGTCGGAGTGGGGCTTACAATCAGCCCCAGCATTTT. Its protein product is CASSSRSGAYNQPQHF.